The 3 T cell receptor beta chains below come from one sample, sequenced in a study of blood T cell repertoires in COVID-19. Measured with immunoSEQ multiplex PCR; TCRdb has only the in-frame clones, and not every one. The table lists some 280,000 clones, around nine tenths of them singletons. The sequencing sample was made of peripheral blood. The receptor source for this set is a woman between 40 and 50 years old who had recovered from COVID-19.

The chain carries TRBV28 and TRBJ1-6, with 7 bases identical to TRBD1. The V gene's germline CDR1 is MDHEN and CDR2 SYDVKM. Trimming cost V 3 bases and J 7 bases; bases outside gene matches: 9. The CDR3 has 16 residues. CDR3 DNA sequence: TGTGCCAGCAGTTTTCACGGCAGGGGGGAAAATTCACCCCTCCACTTT. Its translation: CASSFHGRGENSPLHF.

CDR3 amino acids: CASSLGGISPDTQYF. In DNA form, the CDR3 reads TGTGCCAGCAGTTTGGGCGGGATCTCCCCAGATACGCAGTATTTT. The chain recombines TRBV28 with TRBJ2-3; D might be TRBD2 (6 bases). CDR1 is MDHEN, CDR2 SYDVKM, per germline. V shed 3 bases and J shed 4 bases, with 14 bases lying between them. This CDR3 region has 15 residues.

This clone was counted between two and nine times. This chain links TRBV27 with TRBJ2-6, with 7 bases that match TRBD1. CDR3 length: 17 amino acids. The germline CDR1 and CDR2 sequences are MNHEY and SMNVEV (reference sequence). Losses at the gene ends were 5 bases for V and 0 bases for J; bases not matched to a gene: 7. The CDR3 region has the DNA TGTGCCAGCAGTACTCAACAGGGGTCCTCTGGGGCCAACGTCCTGACTTTC. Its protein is CASSTQQGSSGANVLTF.